This T cell receptor (beta chain) is from a study of blood T cell repertoires in COVID-19 (dated by TCRdb to the early 2020s). Regarding the study in general: Collaborator samples came from the United States, Italy and Spain and covered acute and convalescent phases of COVID-19. A de-identified subject ID, COVID-19 status, age in years and sex were almost always included in the sample metadata. Where available, HLA class I and class II types were taken from metadata supplied by the sample provider and were not determined by assay-based typing. Subjects who had been exposed to COVID-19, were actively infected with it, or had recovered from it provided the deeply sampled blood TCRbeta repertoires that made up the dataset. The samples were drawn from two sources: the first 160 participants of the ongoing ImmuneRACE study, and 1,254 subjects contributed by 6 global collaborators. The prospective study material was composed of cDNA or gDNA derived from T cells, B-cell-depleted T cells, or PBMCs. The repertoires were released in a freely available public database meant as a resource for research on the immune response to SARS-CoV-2. The full study reports these points: How much clinical and demographic metadata was included differed by source and by participant, and the metadata was provided uncurated.

The germline V gene (reference sequence) sets CDR1 to MNHEY and CDR2 to SMNVEV. V lost 3 bases and J lost 4 bases, and the count of bases not matched to a germline gene is 4. The CDR3 holds 15 amino acids from the cysteine to the phenylalanine. Only the CDR3 DNA stays, 45 bases, in frame from base 1. Whole blood was collected in K2EDTA tubes by collaborating institutions according to the institutions' own protocols. For TCRbeta analysis, collaborator samples were shipped as frozen whole blood, as isolated PBMCs, or as DNA extracted from either sample type. TCRbeta CDR3 regions were amplified from genomic DNA by means of the immunoSEQ Assay, a bias-controlled multiplex PCR. In the original analysis: The number of nucleated cells in each sample was estimated from the amplification of reference gene primers within the assay. To quantify the absolute abundance of each unique TCRbeta CDR3 rearrangement, sequence reads were collapsed and filtered. For each sample, productive Simpson clonality was calculated as the square root of Simpson's diversity index across productive rearrangements. In TCRdb, the immuneACCESS table is reduced to in-frame sequences with V and J assigned. These tables do not hold every clone; where another copy was compared, an unresolved V gene accounts for under half, and the others remain unexplained. From that table come the V and J calls and clone size; the DNA was used to work out D and trimming. In this sample the table shows roughly 250,000 clones, around 82% of which occur a single time. Nearly 5% of the sample is in the top ten clones.

This clone was seen a single time. Its recognized antigen is unknown. No base quality information exists; no much larger clone differs at one position. The chain joins TRBV27 to TRBJ1-2; 11 bases in between match TRBD1. The sample was peripheral blood. This receptor was taken from a woman of 80 years or more with active or convalescent COVID-19. CDR3 loop: CASSFWGQGVYGYTF. At the DNA level, the sequence is TGTGCCAGCAGTTTTTGGGGACAGGGGGTCTATGGCTACACCTTC.